The rows below give T cell receptor beta chains drawn from one sample of a study of blood T cells in healthy people across ages. TCRdb reprocessed the 5' RACE reads with MiXCR, giving one entry per CDR3 protein. The table lists 1.5 million to 2 million distinct CDR3 sequences, 28% of them singletons, with 7% to 9% in the top ten. Sequenced material: blood. These receptors all come from a woman aged 30 to 39 in good health. Both conserved end residues are trimmed from each CDR3.

TRBV10-3,TRBJ2-7,12,AISPGLSSYEQY
TRBV30,TRBJ1-2,12,AWRPTVGGYGYT
TRBV20-1,TRBJ2-1,14,SALAEGQPPYNEQF
TRBV4-1,TRBJ1-2,12,ASTGTGTIYGYT
TRBV20-1,TRBJ2-1,14,SASRASDSSYNGQF
TRBV12-5,TRBJ2-5,15,ASGTPTSGRAIETQY
TRBV7-2,TRBJ2-7,10,ASSLSGQGPY
TRBV27,TRBJ1-5,12,VSSGAPGNQPQH
TRBV20-1,TRBJ2-7,13,SALLQGGRSYEQY
TRBV9,TRBJ1-3,15,ASSVDPRYSSGNTIY
TRBV6-5,TRBJ2-5,14,ASSYEGRRSQETQY
TRBV29-1,TRBJ1-1,8,SVELTEAF
TRBV3-1,TRBJ2-5,11,ASIQQGRETQY
TRBV30,TRBJ2-1,12,AWTGDHSYNEQF
TRBV7-3,TRBJ2-7,14,ASSLRPDRGYNEQY
TRBV6-5,TRBJ2-1,13,ASSLDRAWASEQF
TRBV7-2,TRBJ1-1,12,ASSFRQKNTEAF
TRBV5-4,TRBJ2-1,13,ASSPEQGTAREQF
TRBV20-1,TRBJ2-4,10,SAAGQHNEQY
TRBV4-1,TRBJ1-2,11,ASSWDSNYGYT
TRBV9,TRBJ2-5,13,ASSEGLAAQETQY
TRBV7-9,TRBJ2-5,12,ASSLGDNQETQY
TRBV7-2,TRBJ2-5,11,ASSLTRQETQY
TRBV12-3/TRBV12-4,TRBJ1-2,11,ASSPDRGPGYT
TRBV9,TRBJ2-2,15,ASSASPGQQFTGELF
TRBV29-1,TRBJ2-1,12,SVEGQGYYDEQF
TRBV16,TRBJ1-6,14,ASSPGRAQNNSPLH
TRBV7-9,TRBJ1-1,12,ASSSKDSNTEAF
TRBV27,TRBJ2-7,13,ASSQRDRADYEQY
TRBV3-1,TRBJ2-7,12,ASSQGGQAYEQY
TRBV7-2,TRBJ2-5,14,ASSLAVRGQRGTQY
TRBV4-2,TRBJ2-1,14,ASSQDLGRGRNEQF
TRBV4-3,TRBJ1-4,14,ASSQDQGDASGKLF
TRBV12-3/TRBV12-4,TRBJ2-3,13,ASSLYLGSTDAQY
TRBV6-5,TRBJ2-6,12,ASGIFSGANVLT
TRBV24-1,.,12,ATSPGTEAYEQY
TRBV10-3,TRBJ2-5,12,AISRTGAVETQY
TRBV7-9,TRBJ2-5,13,ASILPGGAQETQY
TRBV5-1,TRBJ1-1,12,ASSYRPSNTEAF
TRBV7-2,TRBJ2-1,12,ASRGIRGYNEQF
TRBV7-2,TRBJ2-5,13,ASSPPGTPAHEQY
TRBV28,TRBJ1-6,13,ASRSYSPDNSPLH
TRBV19,TRBJ1-2,12,ASQLDRTNYDYT